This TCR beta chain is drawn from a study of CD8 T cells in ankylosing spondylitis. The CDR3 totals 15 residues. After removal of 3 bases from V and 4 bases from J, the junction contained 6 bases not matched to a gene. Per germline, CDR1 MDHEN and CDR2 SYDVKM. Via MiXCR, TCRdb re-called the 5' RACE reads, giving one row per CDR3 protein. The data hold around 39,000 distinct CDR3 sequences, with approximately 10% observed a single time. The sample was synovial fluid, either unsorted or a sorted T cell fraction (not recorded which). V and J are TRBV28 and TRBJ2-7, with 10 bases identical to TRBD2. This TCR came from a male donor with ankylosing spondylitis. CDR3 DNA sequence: TGTGCCAGCAGTTTCTCCGCTAGCGGGAGTTACGAGCAGTACTTC. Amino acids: CASSFSASGSYEQYF.